The clone carrying this TCR beta chain was counted between two and nine times. Antigen specificity is unknown. The record originates from a study of tumor and adjacent non-tumor tissue in lung cancer. Overall study context: Around 4.4 million productive TCRbeta reads were obtained per sample on average. The study, taken as a whole, reports: In normal lung, the top 100 clones were significantly more dominant than in tumor.

RNA was extracted from bulk tissue without any cell sorting. The library came from three nested PCR rounds adapted from ARM-PCR protocols. TCRdb re-analysed the multiplex PCR reads in MiXCR, keeping a single row per CDR3 protein. The sample has approximately 90,000 distinct CDR3 sequences; around 71% are singletons. CDR1 is SGHVS, CDR2 FQNEAQ, per germline. The CDR3 loop spans 15 amino acids. V was clipped by 6 bases and J by 7 bases; unmatched bases: 7. The chain uses TRBV7-8 and TRBJ2-1; 12 nucleotides match TRBD2. This receptor was taken from a man aged 55-75 years with non-small cell lung cancer. The specimen sequenced was lung tumor tissue. CDR3 coding DNA: TGTGCCAGCAGTTACAAGACTAGCGGGGGTAATGAGCAGTTCTTC. Amino acids: CASSYKTSGGNEQFF. Complete variable domain (other parts from reference TRBV7-8 and TRBJ2-1): GAGVSQSPRYKVAKRGQDVALRCDPISGHVSLFWYQQALGQGPEFLTYFQNEAQLDKSGLPSDRFFAERPEGSVSTLKIQRTQQEDSAVYLCASSYKTSGGNEQFFGPGTRLTVL.